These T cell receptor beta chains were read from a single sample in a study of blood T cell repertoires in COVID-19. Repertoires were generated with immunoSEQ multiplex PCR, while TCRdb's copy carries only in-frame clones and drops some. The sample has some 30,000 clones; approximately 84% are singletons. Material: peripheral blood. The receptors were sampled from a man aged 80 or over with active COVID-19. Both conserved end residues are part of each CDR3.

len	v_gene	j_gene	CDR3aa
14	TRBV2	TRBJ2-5	CASSRDRAQETQYF
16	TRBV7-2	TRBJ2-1	CASSPRTSGSYNEQFF
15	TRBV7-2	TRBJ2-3	CASSPEDYSTDTQYF
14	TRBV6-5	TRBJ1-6	CASTWDRDGSPLHF
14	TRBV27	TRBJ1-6	CASSLEGKGSPLHF
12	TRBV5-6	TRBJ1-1	CASSPNRGKAFF
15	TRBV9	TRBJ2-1	CASSTWGGTNNEQFF
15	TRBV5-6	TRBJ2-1	CASSLVGGYDNEQFF
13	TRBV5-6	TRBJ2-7	CASSSAGTREQYF
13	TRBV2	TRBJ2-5	CASSSQGQETQYF
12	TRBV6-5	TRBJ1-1	CASTRVGGEAFF
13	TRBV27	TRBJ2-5	CASSKTGWETQYF
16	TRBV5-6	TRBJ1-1	CASSPWTRELNTEAFF
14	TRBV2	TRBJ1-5	CASSEGTYAQPQHF
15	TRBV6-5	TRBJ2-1	CASSGGTSSYNEQFF
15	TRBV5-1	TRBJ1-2	CASSFGGQGDYGYTF
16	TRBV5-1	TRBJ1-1	CASSGGRTGTNTEAFF
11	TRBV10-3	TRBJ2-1	CAIRQGHEQFF
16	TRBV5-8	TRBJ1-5	CASSSLITGGNQPQHF
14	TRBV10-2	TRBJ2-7	CASMRLAGNYEQYF
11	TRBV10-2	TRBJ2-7	CASSSAHEQYF
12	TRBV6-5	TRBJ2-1	CASSYRRGEQFF
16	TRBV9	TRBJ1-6	CASSVAPQPTNSPLHF
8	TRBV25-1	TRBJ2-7	CASSETRF
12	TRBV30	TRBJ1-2	CAWRGVGYGYTF
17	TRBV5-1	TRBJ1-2	CASSLGATGASNYGYTF
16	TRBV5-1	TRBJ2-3	CASSLWTGGQVDTQYF
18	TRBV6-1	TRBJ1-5	CASSDSFGSGNSNQPQHF
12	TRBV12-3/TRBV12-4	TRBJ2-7	CASSRTGLKQYF
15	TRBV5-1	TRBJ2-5	CASSLRGGSAETQYF
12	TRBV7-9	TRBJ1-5	CASSSNIQPQHF
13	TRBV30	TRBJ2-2	CARQALNTGELFF
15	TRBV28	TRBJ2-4	CASSRAGGIKNIQYF
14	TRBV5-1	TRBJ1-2	CASSLNLGQAGYTF
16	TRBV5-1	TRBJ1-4	CASRGGQGVRGEKLFF
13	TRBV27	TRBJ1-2	CASSSTGGYGYTF
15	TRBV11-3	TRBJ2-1	CASSLGAGAYNEQFF
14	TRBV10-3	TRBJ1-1	CAISDGQGNTEAFF
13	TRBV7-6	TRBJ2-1	CASSGLALNEQFF
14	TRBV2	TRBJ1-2	CASRPQTTNYGYTF